This entry lists 10 T cell receptor beta chains sequenced from one sample in a study of blood T cell repertoires in COVID-19. The protocol was immunoSEQ multiplex PCR, while the TCRdb copy is restricted to in-frame clones and leaves out a portion. The table records some 80,000 clones, roughly 79% of them present only once. Input material: peripheral blood. Source of these receptors: a man older than 75 with acute or convalescent COVID-19.

The J gene is TRBJ2-2, the V gene TRBV18; no clear D gene. Germline V gene sequence: CDR1 KGHSH, CDR2 LQKENI. Trimming shortened V by 1 base and J by 0 bases, and 6 bases separated the two germline ends. This CDR3 is 15 amino acids long. The CDR3 DNA is TGTGCCAGCTCACCACGGGCTTCGAACACCGGGGAGCTGTTTTTT. Translated, it gives CASSPRASNTGELFF.

CDR3 nucleotide sequence: TGTGCCAGCAGCTTAGTAAGACACCTGAACACCGGGGAGCTGTTTTTT. As protein: CASSLVRHLNTGELFF. The chain has TRBV11-2 and TRBJ2-2; no clear D gene. The germline V gene has CDR1 SGHAT and CDR2 FQNNGV. The CDR3 has 16 amino acids. Trimming removed 1 base from V and 1 base from J, with 10 bases in between.

This chain joins TRBV10-3 and TRBJ1-5; perhaps TRBD1 as D (6 bases). The CDR3 totals 13 residues. The V gene's germline CDR1 is ENHRY and CDR2 SYGVKD. Deletions cut 6 bases from V and 3 bases from J, with 9 bases between. The CDR3 coding sequence is TGTGCCATCAGAGGACAGAACAATCAGCCCCAGCATTTT. It yields the protein CAIRGQNNQPQHF.

V is TRBV18 and J is TRBJ1-1; D gene unclear. The CDR3 has 14 amino acids. Per germline, CDR1 KGHSH and CDR2 LQKENI. Trimming shortened V by 10 bases and J by 7 bases, and 22 bases separated the two germline ends. The CDR3 loop reads CATSGSSVIDEAFF. CDR3 in DNA: TGTGCCACCTCTGGGAGCTCAGTGATTGATGAAGCTTTCTTT. Using reference TRBV18 and TRBJ1-1 for the parts outside the CDR3, the full variable domain is NAGVMQNPRHLVRRRGQEARLRCSPMKGHSHVYWYRQLPEEGLKFMVYLQKENIIDESGMPKERFSAEFPKEGPSILRIQQVVRGDSAAYFCATSGSSVIDEAFFGQGTRLTVV.

J is TRBJ1-6 and V is TRBV7-6, with 8 bases matching TRBD1. Germline lookup yields CDR1 SGHVS and CDR2 FNYEAQ. The CDR3 covers 14 residues. Germline trimming cut 5 bases from V and 7 bases from J; bases unmatched to any gene: 4. CDR3 sequence: CASSPGQANSPLHF. In DNA form, the CDR3 reads TGTGCCAGCAGCCCGGGACAGGCCAATTCACCCCTCCACTTT.

A few counts support this clone. V and J are TRBV9 and TRBJ2-7; 7 bases are a match to TRBD2. The CDR3 loop spans 14 amino acids. Germline trimming cut 3 bases from V and 0 bases from J; bases unmatched to any gene: 3. Per germline, CDR1 SGDLS and CDR2 YYNGEE. This CDR3 reads CASSASGNSYEQYF. For the CDR3, the DNA is TGTGCCAGCAGCGCGAGCGGGAACTCCTACGAGCAGTACTTC. The whole variable domain, filled in from reference TRBV9 and TRBJ2-7, reads DSGVTQTPKHLITATGQRVTLRCSPRSGDLSVYWYQQSLDQGLQFLIQYYNGEERAKGNILERFSAQQFPDLHSELNLSSLELGDSALYFCASSASGNSYEQYFGPGTRLTVT.

The chain recombines TRBV6-2 or TRBV6-3 with TRBJ2-5; 7 bases match TRBD2. Germline-derived CDR1 and CDR2 are MNHEY and SVGEGT. CDR3 length equals 15 residues. Germline trimming cut 1 base from V and 1 base from J; bases unmatched to any gene: 3. The CDR3 sequence is CASSYWAGVQETQYF. Here the CDR3 DNA reads TGTGCCAGCAGTTACTGGGCGGGGGTCCAAGAGACCCAGTACTTC.

The gene calls are TRBV18 and TRBJ1-4; D is ambiguous. This CDR3 is 14 amino acids long. The V end was cut by 4 bases, the J end by 6 bases, with 12 bases between. CDR1 KGHSH and CDR2 LQKENI come from the germline V gene. The CDR3 bases are TGTGCCAGCTCACAGAACAGAGCCGATGAAAAACTGTTTTTT. Translating it yields CASSQNRADEKLFF.

This clone showed up just once. V gene TRBV19 combines with J gene TRBJ2-6; 7 bases are a match to TRBD1. With 0 bases clipped from V and 0 bases from J, the junction kept 8 bases outside the gene matches. This CDR3 is 19 amino acids long. Looked up from germline, CDR1 is LNHDA and CDR2 is SQIVND (reference sequence). CDR3 in DNA: TGTGCCAGTAGTATAGAGGGGACAGTTGCGCGCTCTGGGGCCAACGTCCTGACTTTC. Translated: CASSIEGTVARSGANVLTF.

The chain links TRBV28 to TRBJ1-2, with D unclear. The CDR3 contains 14 residues. Per the germline V gene, CDR1 is MDHEN and CDR2 is SYDVKM. Trimming pared 2 bases from V and 2 bases from J, leaving 9 bases between. CDR3 residues: CASSLEGTNYGYTF. The CDR3 region has the DNA TGTGCCAGCAGTTTAGAGGGAACAAACTATGGCTACACCTTC.